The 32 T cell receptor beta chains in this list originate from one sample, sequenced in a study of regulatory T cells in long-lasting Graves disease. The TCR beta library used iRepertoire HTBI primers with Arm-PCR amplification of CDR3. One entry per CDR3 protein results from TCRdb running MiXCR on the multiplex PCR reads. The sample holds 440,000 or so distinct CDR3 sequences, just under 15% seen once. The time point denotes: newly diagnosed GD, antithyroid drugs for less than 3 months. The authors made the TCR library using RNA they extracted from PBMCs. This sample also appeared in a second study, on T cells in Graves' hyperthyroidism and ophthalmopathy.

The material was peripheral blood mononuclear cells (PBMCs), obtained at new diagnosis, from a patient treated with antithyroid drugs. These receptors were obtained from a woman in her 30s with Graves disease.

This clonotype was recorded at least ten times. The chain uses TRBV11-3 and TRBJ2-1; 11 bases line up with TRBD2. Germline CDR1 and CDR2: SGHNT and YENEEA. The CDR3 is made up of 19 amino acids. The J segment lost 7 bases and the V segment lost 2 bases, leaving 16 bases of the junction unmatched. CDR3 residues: CASSLRFAGLAGGGNEQFF. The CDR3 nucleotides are TGTGCCAGCAGCTTACGGTTCGCAGGGCTAGCGGGAGGTGGGAATGAGCAGTTCTTC. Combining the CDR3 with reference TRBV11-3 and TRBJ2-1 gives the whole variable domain EAGVVQSPRYKIIEKKQPVAFWCNPISGHNTLYWYLQNLGQGPELLIRYENEEAVDDSQLPKDRFSAERLKGVDSTLKIQPAELGDSAVYLCASSLRFAGLAGGGNEQFFGPGTRLTVL.

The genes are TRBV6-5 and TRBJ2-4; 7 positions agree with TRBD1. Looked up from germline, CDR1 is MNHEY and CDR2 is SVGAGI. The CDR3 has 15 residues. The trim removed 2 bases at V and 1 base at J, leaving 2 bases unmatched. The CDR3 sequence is CASSYGTEAKNIQYF. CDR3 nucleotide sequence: TGTGCCAGCAGTTACGGGACAGAGGCCAAAAACATTCAGTACTTC.

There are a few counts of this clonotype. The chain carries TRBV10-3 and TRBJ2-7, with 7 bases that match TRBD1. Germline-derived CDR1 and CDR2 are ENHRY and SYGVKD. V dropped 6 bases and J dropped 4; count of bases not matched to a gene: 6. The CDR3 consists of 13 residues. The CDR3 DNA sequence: TGTGCCATCAGCACCGGGACAGAATACGAGCAGTACTTC. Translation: CAISTGTEYEQYF.

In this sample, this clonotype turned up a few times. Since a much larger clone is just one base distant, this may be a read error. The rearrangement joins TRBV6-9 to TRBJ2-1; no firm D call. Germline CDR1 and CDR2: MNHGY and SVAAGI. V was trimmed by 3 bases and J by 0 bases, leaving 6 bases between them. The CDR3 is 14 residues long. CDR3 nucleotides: TGTGCCAGCAGTTACCGGAGCTCCTACAATGAGCAGTTCTTC. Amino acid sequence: CASSYRSSYNEQFF.

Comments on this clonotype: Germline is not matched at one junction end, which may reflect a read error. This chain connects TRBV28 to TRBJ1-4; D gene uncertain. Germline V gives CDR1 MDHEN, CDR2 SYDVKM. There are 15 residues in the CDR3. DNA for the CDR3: TGTTCCAGCAGTGTCGGTAACCAACGTGAGGAAAAACTGTTTTTT. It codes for CSSSVGNQREEKLFF.

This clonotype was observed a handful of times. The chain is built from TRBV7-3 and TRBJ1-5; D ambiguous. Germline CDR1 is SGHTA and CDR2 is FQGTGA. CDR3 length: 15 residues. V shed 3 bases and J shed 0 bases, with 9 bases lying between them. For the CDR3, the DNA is TGTGCCAGCAGCTTGAGTTTGGGTAGCAATCAGCCCCAGCATTTT. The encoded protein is CASSLSLGSNQPQHF.

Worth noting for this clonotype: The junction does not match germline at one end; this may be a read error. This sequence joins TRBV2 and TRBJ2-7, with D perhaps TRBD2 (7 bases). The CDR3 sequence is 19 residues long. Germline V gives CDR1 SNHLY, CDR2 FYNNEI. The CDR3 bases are TGCGCCAGCAGCCAAGAAGGGGGGGGAGGGGCGGGAGCCGCCTACGAGCAGTACTTC. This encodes CASSQEGGGGAGAAYEQYF. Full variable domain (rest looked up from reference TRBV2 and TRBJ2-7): EPEVTQTPSHQVTQMGQEVILRCVPISNHLYFYWYRQILGQKVEFLVSFYNNEISEKSEIFDDQFSVERPDGSNFTLKIRSTKLEDSAMYFCASSQEGGGGAGAAYEQYFGPGTRLTVT.

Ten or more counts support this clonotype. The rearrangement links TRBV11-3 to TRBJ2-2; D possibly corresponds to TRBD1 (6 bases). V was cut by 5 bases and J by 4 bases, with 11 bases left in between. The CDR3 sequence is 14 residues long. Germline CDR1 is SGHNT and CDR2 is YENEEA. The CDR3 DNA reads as TGTGCCAGCAGCGCAGACAGGAGCACCGGGGAGCTGTTTTTT. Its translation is CASSADRSTGELFF.

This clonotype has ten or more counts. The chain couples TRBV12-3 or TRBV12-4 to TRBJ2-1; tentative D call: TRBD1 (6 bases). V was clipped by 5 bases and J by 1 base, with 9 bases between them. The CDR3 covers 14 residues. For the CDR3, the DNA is TGTGCCAGCAGTCTCAGGGGTTCCTACAATGAGCAGTTCTTC. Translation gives CASSLRGSYNEQFF.

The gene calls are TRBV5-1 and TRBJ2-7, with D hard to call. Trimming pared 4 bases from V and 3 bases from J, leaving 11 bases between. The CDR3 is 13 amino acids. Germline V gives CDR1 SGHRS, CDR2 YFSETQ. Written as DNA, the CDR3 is TGCGCCAGCAGCACTCTCAGTCGCTACGAGCAGTACTTC. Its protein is CASSTLSRYEQYF.

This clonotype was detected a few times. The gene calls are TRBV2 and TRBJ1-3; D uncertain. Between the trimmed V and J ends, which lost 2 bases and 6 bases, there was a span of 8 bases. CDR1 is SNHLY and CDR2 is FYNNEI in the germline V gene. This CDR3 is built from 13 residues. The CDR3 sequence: CASSETIQNTIYF. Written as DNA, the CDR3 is TGTGCCAGCAGTGAAACAATTCAAAACACCATATATTTT.

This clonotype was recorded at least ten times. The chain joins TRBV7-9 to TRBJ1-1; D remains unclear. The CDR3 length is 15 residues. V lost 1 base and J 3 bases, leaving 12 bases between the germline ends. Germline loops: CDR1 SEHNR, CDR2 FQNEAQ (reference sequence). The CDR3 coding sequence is TGTGCCAGCAGCTTAGTTGTAGGGAAGGACACTGAAGCTTTCTTT. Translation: CASSLVVGKDTEAFF.

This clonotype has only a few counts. DNA of the CDR3: TGTGCCAGCAGTTTGACAGGAGGGCACTACGAGCAGTACTTC. This gives the protein CASSLTGGHYEQYF. The chain has TRBV27 and TRBJ2-7, with D perhaps assigned TRBD1 or TRBD2 (6 bases each). Looked up from germline, CDR1 is MNHEY and CDR2 is SMNVEV (reference sequence). V was trimmed by 3 bases and J by 3 bases, leaving 12 bases between them. The CDR3 length is 14 residues.

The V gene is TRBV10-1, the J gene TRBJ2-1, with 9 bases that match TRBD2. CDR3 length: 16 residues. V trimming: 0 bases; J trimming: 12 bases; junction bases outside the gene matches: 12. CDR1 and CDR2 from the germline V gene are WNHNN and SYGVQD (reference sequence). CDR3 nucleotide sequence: TGCGCCAGCAGTGAGTCTTTTAGCGGGAGCCCCACCCCGCAGTTCTTC. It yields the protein CASSESFSGSPTPQFF.

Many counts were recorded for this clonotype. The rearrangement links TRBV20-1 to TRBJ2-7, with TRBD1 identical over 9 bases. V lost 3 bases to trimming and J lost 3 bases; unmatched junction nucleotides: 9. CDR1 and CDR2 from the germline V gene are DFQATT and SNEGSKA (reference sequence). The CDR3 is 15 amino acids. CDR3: CSARAGQGMIYEQYF. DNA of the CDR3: TGCAGTGCTAGGGCAGGACAGGGGATGATCTACGAGCAGTACTTC.

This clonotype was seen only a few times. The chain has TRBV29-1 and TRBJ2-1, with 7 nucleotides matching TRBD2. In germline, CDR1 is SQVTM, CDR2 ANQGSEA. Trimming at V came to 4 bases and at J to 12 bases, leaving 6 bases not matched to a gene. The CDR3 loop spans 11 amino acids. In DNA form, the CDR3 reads TGCAGCGTTGGGGGGGAGGGGTGGCAGTTCTTC. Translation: CSVGGEGWQFF.

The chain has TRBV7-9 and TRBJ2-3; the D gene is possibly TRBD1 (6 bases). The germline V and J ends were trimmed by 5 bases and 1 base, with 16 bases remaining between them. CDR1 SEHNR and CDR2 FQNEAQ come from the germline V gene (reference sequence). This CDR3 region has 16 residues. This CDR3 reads CASSPTIQGGTDTQYF. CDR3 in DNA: TGTGCCAGCAGCCCGACCATACAGGGAGGCACAGATACGCAGTATTTT.

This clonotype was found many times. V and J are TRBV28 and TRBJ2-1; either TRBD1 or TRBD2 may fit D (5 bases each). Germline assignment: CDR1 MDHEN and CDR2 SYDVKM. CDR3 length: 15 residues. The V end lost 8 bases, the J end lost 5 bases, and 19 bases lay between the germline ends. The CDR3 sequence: CASEGRGAGDNEQFF. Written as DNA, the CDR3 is TGTGCCAGCGAAGGGCGAGGGGCCGGCGACAATGAGCAGTTCTTC.

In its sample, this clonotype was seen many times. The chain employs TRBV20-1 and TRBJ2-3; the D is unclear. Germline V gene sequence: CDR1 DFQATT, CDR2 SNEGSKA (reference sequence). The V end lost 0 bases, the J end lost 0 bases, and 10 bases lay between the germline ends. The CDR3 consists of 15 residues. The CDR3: CSARERTVSTDTQYF. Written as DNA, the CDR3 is TGCAGTGCTAGAGAGAGGACGGTTAGCACAGATACGCAGTATTTT.

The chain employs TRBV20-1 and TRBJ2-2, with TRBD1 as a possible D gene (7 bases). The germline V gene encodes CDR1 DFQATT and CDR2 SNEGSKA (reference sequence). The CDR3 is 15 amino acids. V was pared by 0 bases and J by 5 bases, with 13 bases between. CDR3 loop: CSARDPRGETGELFF. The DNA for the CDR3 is TGCAGTGCTAGAGATCCCAGGGGGGAAACCGGGGAGCTGTTTTTT.

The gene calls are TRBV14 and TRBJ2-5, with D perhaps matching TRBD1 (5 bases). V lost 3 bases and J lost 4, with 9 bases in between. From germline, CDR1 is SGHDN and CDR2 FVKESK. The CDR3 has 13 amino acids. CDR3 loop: CASSHAGLETQYF. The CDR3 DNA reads TGTGCCAGCAGCCACGCAGGGTTAGAGACCCAGTACTTC.

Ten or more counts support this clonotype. CDR3 bases: TGTGCCAGCAGCGTCAGTCGGAGCTCCTACGAGCAGTACTTC. Residues: CASSVSRSSYEQYF. The chain carries TRBV13 and TRBJ2-7; D is undetermined. The germline V gene has CDR1 PRHDT and CDR2 FYEKMQ (reference sequence). V shed 5 bases and J shed 0 bases, with 11 bases lying between them. The CDR3 has 14 residues.

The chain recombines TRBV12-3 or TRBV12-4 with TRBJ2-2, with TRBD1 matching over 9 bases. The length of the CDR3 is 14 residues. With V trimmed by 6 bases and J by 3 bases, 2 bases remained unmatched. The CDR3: CASSRDRDTGELFF. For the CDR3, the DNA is TGTGCCAGCAGCCGGGACAGGGACACCGGGGAGCTGTTTTTT.

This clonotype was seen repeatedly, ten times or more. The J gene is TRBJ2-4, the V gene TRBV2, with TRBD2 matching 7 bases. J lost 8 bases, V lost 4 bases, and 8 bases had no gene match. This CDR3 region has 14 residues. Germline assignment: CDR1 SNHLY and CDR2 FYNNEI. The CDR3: CASSGEGIWDIQYF. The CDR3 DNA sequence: TGTGCCAGCAGTGGGGAGGGGATTTGGGACATTCAGTACTTC.

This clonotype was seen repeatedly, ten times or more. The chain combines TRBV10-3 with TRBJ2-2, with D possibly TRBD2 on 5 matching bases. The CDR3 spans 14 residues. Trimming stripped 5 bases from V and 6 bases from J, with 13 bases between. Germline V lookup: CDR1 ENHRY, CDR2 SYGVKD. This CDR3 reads CAISREGWAGELFF. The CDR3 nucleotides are TGTGCCATCAGTCGTGAGGGATGGGCCGGGGAGCTGTTTTTT.

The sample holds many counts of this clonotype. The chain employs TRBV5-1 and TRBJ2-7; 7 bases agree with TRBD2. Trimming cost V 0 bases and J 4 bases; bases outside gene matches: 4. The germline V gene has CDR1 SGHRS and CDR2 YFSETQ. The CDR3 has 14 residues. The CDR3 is CASSLGGSRYEQYF. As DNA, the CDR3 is TGCGCCAGCAGCTTGGGCGGGAGTAGGTACGAGCAGTACTTC.

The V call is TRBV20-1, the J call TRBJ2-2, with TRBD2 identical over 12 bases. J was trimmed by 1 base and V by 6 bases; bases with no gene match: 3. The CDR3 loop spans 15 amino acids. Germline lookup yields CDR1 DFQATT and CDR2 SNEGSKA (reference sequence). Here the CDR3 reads CSAAGLAGNTGELFF. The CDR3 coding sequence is TGCAGTGCCGCGGGACTAGCGGGGAACACCGGGGAGCTGTTTTTT.

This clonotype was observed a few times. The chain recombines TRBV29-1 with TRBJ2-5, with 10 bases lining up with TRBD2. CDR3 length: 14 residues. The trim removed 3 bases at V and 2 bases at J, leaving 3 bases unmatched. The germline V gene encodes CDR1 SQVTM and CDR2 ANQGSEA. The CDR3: CSVDILAGQETQYF. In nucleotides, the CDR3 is TGCAGCGTTGACATACTAGCGGGGCAAGAGACCCAGTACTTC.

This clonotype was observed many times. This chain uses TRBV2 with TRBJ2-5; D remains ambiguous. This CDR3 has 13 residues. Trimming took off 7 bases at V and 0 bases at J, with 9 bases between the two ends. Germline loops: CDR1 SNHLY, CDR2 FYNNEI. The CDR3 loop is CASTILYQETQYF. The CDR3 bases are TGTGCCAGCACTATACTGTACCAAGAGACCCAGTACTTC.

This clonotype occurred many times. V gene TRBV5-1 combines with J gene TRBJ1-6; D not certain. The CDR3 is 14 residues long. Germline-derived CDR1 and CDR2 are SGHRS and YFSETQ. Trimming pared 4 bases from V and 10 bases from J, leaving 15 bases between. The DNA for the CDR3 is TGCGCCAGCAGCGAGGAGGAGGGAGACTCACCCCTCCACTTT. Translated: CASSEEEGDSPLHF.

CDR3 region: CASSVGEGNTIYF. CDR3 DNA sequence: TGTGCCAGCAGCGTAGGGGAAGGAAACACCATATATTTT. The genes are TRBV9 and TRBJ1-3; D unclear. The V end was cut by 0 bases, the J end by 4 bases, with 5 bases between. CDR1 and CDR2 from the germline V gene are SGDLS and YYNGEE. This CDR3 spans 13 amino acids.

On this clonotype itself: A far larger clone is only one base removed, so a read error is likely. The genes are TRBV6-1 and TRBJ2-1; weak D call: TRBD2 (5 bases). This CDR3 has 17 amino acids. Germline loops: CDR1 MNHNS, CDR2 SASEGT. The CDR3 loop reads CASSLLRTGSSYNEQSF. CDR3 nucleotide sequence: TGTGCCAGCAGCCTTCTTCGGACTGGCAGCTCCTACAATGAGCAGTCCTTC.